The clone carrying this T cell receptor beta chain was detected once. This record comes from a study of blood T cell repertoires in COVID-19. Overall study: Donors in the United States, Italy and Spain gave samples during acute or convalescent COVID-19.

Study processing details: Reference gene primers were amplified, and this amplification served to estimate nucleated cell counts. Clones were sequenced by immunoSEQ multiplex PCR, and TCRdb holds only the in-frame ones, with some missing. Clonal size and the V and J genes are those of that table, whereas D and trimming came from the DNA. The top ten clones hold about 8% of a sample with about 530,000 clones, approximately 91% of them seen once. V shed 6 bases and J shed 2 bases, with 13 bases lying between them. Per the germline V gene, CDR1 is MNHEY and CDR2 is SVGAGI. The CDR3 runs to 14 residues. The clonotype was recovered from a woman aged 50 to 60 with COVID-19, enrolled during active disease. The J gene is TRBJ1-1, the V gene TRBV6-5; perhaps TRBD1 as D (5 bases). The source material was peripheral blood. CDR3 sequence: CASSGDSENTEAFF. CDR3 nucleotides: TGTGCCAGCAGCGGCGACAGTGAAAACACTGAAGCTTTCTTT.